The 10 T cell receptor beta chains given below trace back to one sample, sequenced in a study of blood T cell repertoires in COVID-19. Repertoires were generated with immunoSEQ multiplex PCR, while TCRdb's copy carries only in-frame clones and drops some. The table records more than 200,000 clones, 85% to 90% of them present only once. The sample taken for sequencing was peripheral blood. These receptors all come from an elderly man with acute or convalescent COVID-19.

The rearrangement links TRBV18 to TRBJ1-1; TRBD1 matches 7 bases. CDR3 length equals 13 residues. CDR1 and CDR2 (germline): KGHSH, LQKENI. Trimming at V came to 3 bases and at J to 4 bases, leaving 2 bases not matched to a gene. The DNA of the CDR3 is TGTGCCAGCTCACCTACAGGGGTCACTGAAGCTTTCTTT. Amino acid sequence: CASSPTGVTEAFF.

The chain carries TRBV15 and TRBJ1-2, with D unclear. In germline, CDR1 is LNHNV, CDR2 YYDKDF (reference sequence). This CDR3 comprises 18 residues. V was cut by 0 bases and J by 4 bases, with 21 bases left in between. The CDR3 spells CATSRDTTALYRGYGYTF. In DNA, the CDR3 is TGTGCCACCAGCAGAGACACCACAGCACTTTATCGGGGCTATGGCTACACCTTC.

The gene calls are TRBV28 and TRBJ2-7; a possible D gene is TRBD2 (6 bases). Deletions cut 5 bases from V and 7 bases from J, with 21 bases between. The CDR3 is made up of 15 amino acids. Looked up from germline, CDR1 is MDHEN and CDR2 is SYDVKM. DNA of the CDR3: TGTGCCAGCAGTCATAGGAGCGGGCGACAGTGGGAGCAGTACTTC. Amino acids: CASSHRSGRQWEQYF.

V and J are TRBV7-8 and TRBJ1-5; a possible D gene is TRBD1 (5 bases). Between the trimmed V and J ends, which lost 5 bases and 4 bases, there was a span of 6 bases. The CDR3 has 12 residues. CDR1 SGHVS and CDR2 FQNEAQ come from the germline V gene. CDR3 in amino acids: CASSRTNQPQHF. Written as DNA, the CDR3 is TGTGCCAGCAGCCGGACAAATCAGCCCCAGCATTTT.

This chain uses TRBV7-9 with TRBJ2-1; 8 bases map to TRBD2. V lost 7 bases, J lost 2 bases, and 4 bases stayed unmatched. The germline CDR1 and CDR2 sequences are SEHNR and FQNEAQ (reference sequence). The CDR3 has 14 amino acids. This CDR3 reads CASTPAGAYNEQFF. Written as DNA, the CDR3 is TGTGCCAGCACCCCAGCGGGAGCCTACAATGAGCAGTTCTTC.

As regards this clone: In the same sample, other DNA sequences code for this CDR3. The V gene is TRBV6-1, the J gene TRBJ1-2; 7 nucleotides agree with TRBD1. The CDR3 contains 15 residues. Looked up from germline, CDR1 is MNHNS and CDR2 is SASEGT. The J segment lost 2 bases and the V segment lost 3 bases, leaving 6 bases of the junction unmatched. The CDR3 DNA follows: TGTGCCAGCAGTGACCCCCAGGGGGGAAACTATGGCTACACCTTC. Its translation is CASSDPQGGNYGYTF.

This chain uses TRBV5-4 with TRBJ2-3; 12 positions match TRBD2. After removal of 0 bases from V and 1 base from J, the junction contained 12 bases not matched to a gene. This CDR3 has 20 residues. Germline assignment: CDR1 SGHNT and CDR2 YYREEE (reference sequence). CDR3 coding DNA: TGTGCCAGCAGCTTGGGTGGAAACTTGGGACTAGCGGGCGGCACAGATACGCAGTATTTT. It specifies CASSLGGNLGLAGGTDTQYF.

The chain uses TRBV7-9 and TRBJ2-1; TRBD2 might be the D (5 bases). Germline CDR1 reads SEHNR; CDR2 reads FQNEAQ (reference sequence). The CDR3 is 13 residues long. Trimming removed 5 bases at V and 8 bases at J, with 13 bases between. DNA for the CDR3: TGTGCCAGCAGCCCTTGGCGGCGGGATGAGCAGTTCTTC. It is translated as CASSPWRRDEQFF.

This clone showed up just once. The chain has TRBV5-8 and TRBJ2-7; 10 positions match TRBD2. This CDR3 region has 16 residues. V was pared by 0 bases and J by 2 bases, with 5 bases of the junction left unmatched. CDR1 is SGHTS and CDR2 is YDEGEE in the germline V gene. The CDR3 reads CASSLEPGTSAYEQYF. The CDR3 DNA follows: TGTGCCAGCAGCTTGGAACCTGGGACTAGCGCCTACGAGCAGTACTTC.

As concerns this clone: Other DNA sequences of this sample code for an identical CDR3. The chain combines TRBV18 with TRBJ2-5; D is perhaps TRBD2 (5 bases). CDR1 is KGHSH and CDR2 is LQKENI in the germline V gene. The ends were cut back, 6 bases at V and 5 bases at J, with 13 bases in the middle. The CDR3 contains 13 residues. CDR3 region: CASSPGLAETQYF. DNA for the CDR3: TGTGCCAGCTCCCCTGGACTCGCGGAGACCCAGTACTTC.